These 2 T cell receptor beta chains were all obtained from the same sample, sequenced in a study of T-cell reconstitution after alpha-beta-depleted transplantation in children. Library preparation (for TCRbeta) was performed with unique molecular identifiers. TCRdb reprocessed the PCR reads via MiXCR and lists one record per CDR3 protein. This table has some 600,000 distinct CDR3 sequences, 10% to 15% appearing once. The sample was PBMCs, mostly from graft donor cells, taken 360 days after TCRalphabeta/CD19-depleted stem cell transplant. Receptors originate from a male patient between 5 and 17 years old who had a stem cell transplant for acute myeloid leukemia, so the T cells may come from the graft donor.

This clonotype was seen ten or more times. The genes are TRBV7-9 and TRBJ2-1; TRBD1 aligns across 10 bases. The CDR3 length is 18 residues. Germline V CDR1 and CDR2: SEHNR, FQNEAQ (reference sequence). The V and J ends lost 1 base and 2 bases, in that order; junction bases with no gene match: 8. CDR3 sequence (DNA): TGTGCCAGCAGCTTAGTATTGGGGACAGGGGCGGCCTACAATGAGCAGTTCTTC. It codes for CASSLVLGTGAAYNEQFF.

This chain joins TRBV20-1 and TRBJ2-1, with D tentatively TRBD1 (5 bases). This CDR3 spans 15 amino acids. Between the trimmed V and J ends, which lost 4 bases and 0 bases, there was a span of 13 bases. The V gene's germline CDR1 is DFQATT and CDR2 SNEGSKA (reference sequence). Here the CDR3 reads CSAKVGASSYNEQFF. CDR3 in DNA: TGCAGTGCTAAGGTTGGGGCTAGCTCCTACAATGAGCAGTTCTTC.